A single sample is the source of the 29 T cell receptor beta chains below, sequenced in a study of blood T cell repertoires in COVID-19. Some clones are missing from TCRdb's copy, which holds only in-frame ones; the method was immunoSEQ multiplex PCR. This table has around 130,000 clones, 84% appearing once. The sample taken for sequencing was peripheral blood. The source is a man in his 60s with acute or convalescent COVID-19.

The chain has TRBV6-5 and TRBJ2-1; 9 nucleotides agree with TRBD2. Trimming took 10 bases from V and 8 from J; bases not matched to a gene: 6. From germline, CDR1 is MNHEY and CDR2 SVGAGI. This CDR3 is built from 12 residues. The CDR3 DNA is TGTGCCACCCGAGCGGGAGGATATGAGCAGTTCTTC. This encodes CATRAGGYEQFF.

The chain employs TRBV5-1 and TRBJ2-7, with 9 bases matching TRBD2. The CDR3 loop spans 15 amino acids. V dropped 0 bases and J dropped 4; count of bases not matched to a gene: 5. Germline-derived CDR1 and CDR2 are SGHRS and YFSETQ. The CDR3 region is CASSLAGGRGYEQYF. CDR3 nucleotides: TGCGCCAGCAGCTTGGCTGGCGGGAGGGGGTACGAGCAGTACTTC.

This chain links TRBV25-1 with TRBJ2-1; D perhaps matches TRBD2 (6 bases). From germline, CDR1 is MGHDK and CDR2 SYGVNS. There are 16 residues in the CDR3. V dropped 1 base and J dropped 12 bases, with 22 bases sitting between them. The CDR3 spells CASSESGYGGWVSQFF. In DNA, the CDR3 is TGTGCCAGCAGTGAATCTGGGTACGGGGGATGGGTGTCGCAGTTCTTC.

This clone was observed a single time. This sequence joins TRBV5-1 and TRBJ2-1; the match to TRBD2 covers 9 bases. The CDR3 length is 16 residues. J gave up 5 bases and V 0 bases, and 6 bases lay outside the gene matches. Germline V gene lookup returns CDR1 SGHRS and CDR2 YFSETQ. The CDR3 loop reads CASSLAGGRAHNEQFF. CDR3 bases: TGCGCCAGCAGCTTGGCTGGCGGGAGGGCGCACAATGAGCAGTTCTTC.

The gene calls are TRBV29-1 and TRBJ2-3; 9 positions agree with TRBD1. The CDR3 runs 15 residues. With V trimmed by 3 bases and J by 7 bases, 11 bases remained unmatched. Germline CDR1 is SQVTM and CDR2 is ANQGSEA. The CDR3 bases are TGCAGCGTTGACTGGGACAGGGTGTTGGGTAATACGCAGTATTTT. The encoded protein is CSVDWDRVLGNTQYF.

The V and J genes are TRBV6-1 and TRBJ1-2, with unresolved D. The CDR3 runs to 15 residues. V gave up 0 bases and J gave up 0 bases, with 8 bases separating them. Germline V lookup: CDR1 MNHNS, CDR2 SASEGT. CDR3 sequence (DNA): TGTGCCAGCAGTGAAGCGGGCAGGCCTAACTATGGCTACACCTTC. It yields the protein CASSEAGRPNYGYTF.

This clone was seen repeatedly, ten times or more. This chain links TRBV5-6 with TRBJ2-7; 7 positions agree with TRBD1. The V gene end was trimmed by 5 bases and the J gene end by 0 bases; junction bases not matched to a gene: 8. Germline V CDR1 and CDR2: SGHDT, YYEEEE. The CDR3 length is 15 residues. The CDR3 DNA reads as TGTGCCAGCAGTTCTGACAGGGAAAGCTCCTACGAGCAGTACTTC. It encodes CASSSDRESSYEQYF.

The chain couples TRBV30 to TRBJ2-7; D is undetermined. There are 11 residues in the CDR3. CDR1 GTSNPN and CDR2 SVGIG come from the germline V gene (reference sequence). V was trimmed by 3 bases and J by 5 bases, leaving 8 bases between them. The CDR3 DNA reads TGTGCCTGGAGCTCGGCGGACGAGCAGTACTTC. It specifies CAWSSADEQYF.

This clone has more than one count but fewer than ten. V gene TRBV9 combines with J gene TRBJ1-3; D ambiguous. CDR3 size: 13 residues. V lost 3 bases, J lost 2 bases, and 6 bases lay in between. Looked up from germline, CDR1 is SGDLS and CDR2 is YYNGEE. The CDR3 region is CASSAIPGNTIYF. For the CDR3, the DNA is TGTGCCAGCAGCGCAATCCCTGGAAACACCATATATTTT.

This rearrangement joins TRBV19 to TRBJ1-3; possible D gene TRBD1, 6 bases. The CDR3 sequence is 12 residues long. The V end was cut by 6 bases, the J end by 6 bases, with 9 bases between. CDR1 is LNHDA, CDR2 SQIVND, per germline (reference sequence). In nucleotides, the CDR3 is TGTGCCAGTAGGGACAGAACAAACACCATATATTTT. Its protein is CASRDRTNTIYF. Drawing the rest from reference TRBV19 and TRBJ1-3, the complete variable domain is DGGITQSPKYLFRKEGQNVTLSCEQNLNHDAMYWYRQDPGQGLRLIYYSQIVNDFQKGDIAEGYSVSREKKESFPLTVTSAQKNPTAFYLCASRDRTNTIYFGEGSWLTVV.

The count of this clone is one. The chain combines TRBV24-1 with TRBJ2-5, with D unclear. This CDR3 has 16 amino acids. Trimming shortened V by 4 bases and J by 1 base, and 15 bases separated the two germline ends. Germline CDR1 KGHDR, CDR2 SFDVKD. CDR3 region: CATSEKGVSLQETQYF. The CDR3 DNA reads as TGTGCCACCAGTGAGAAAGGTGTTAGCCTCCAAGAGACCCAGTACTTC.

This chain links TRBV19 with TRBJ2-6; perhaps TRBD1 as D (5 bases). The CDR3 sequence is 16 residues long. Germline V gene sequence: CDR1 LNHDA, CDR2 SQIVND (reference sequence). Trimming pared 11 bases from V and 2 bases from J, leaving 19 bases between. Written as DNA, the CDR3 is TGTGCCGCAGGGTCAGGCCCTGGGACTGGGGCCAACGTCCTGACTTTC. It yields the protein CAAGSGPGTGANVLTF.

The chain recombines TRBV5-1 with TRBJ2-7, with D tentatively TRBD1 (6 bases). The CDR3 has 13 residues. The germline V and J ends were trimmed by 5 bases and 6 bases, with 15 bases remaining between them. Germline V gives CDR1 SGHRS, CDR2 YFSETQ. CDR3 sequence: CASRGTGFPEQYF. CDR3 bases: TGCGCCAGCAGAGGAACAGGGTTTCCCGAGCAGTACTTC.

The rearrangement links TRBV2 to TRBJ1-2; no clear D gene. CDR1 is SNHLY and CDR2 is FYNNEI in the germline V gene. CDR3 size: 11 residues. V lost 10 bases and J 5 bases, leaving 11 bases between the germline ends. Here the CDR3 reads CATSGIYGYTF. The CDR3 bases are TGTGCCACCTCGGGTATTTATGGCTACACCTTC.

The chain recombines TRBV5-1 with TRBJ2-1; TRBD2 matches at 11 bases. V lost 4 bases to trimming and J lost 9 bases; unmatched junction nucleotides: 15. The CDR3 is made up of 17 amino acids. The germline gives CDR1 SGHRS, CDR2 YFSETQ. DNA of the CDR3: TGCGCCAGCAGCCAGGGCCCTAGCGGGAGGATAGAAGGTGAGCAGTTCTTC. It specifies CASSQGPSGRIEGEQFF.

The chain has TRBV29-1 and TRBJ2-7; maybe TRBD1 (5 bases). The CDR3 spans 12 residues. The V and J ends lost 6 bases and 7 bases respectively, with 16 bases between them. Germline V lookup: CDR1 SQVTM, CDR2 ANQGSEA. CDR3 residues: CSVRGQRPEQYF. CDR3 nucleotide sequence: TGCAGCGTAAGGGGCCAGCGACCAGAGCAGTACTTC.

This clone has only a few counts. The V and J genes are TRBV4-1 and TRBJ2-7; TRBD1 is a possible D gene (5 bases). Germline V lookup: CDR1 MGHRA, CDR2 YSYEKL. This CDR3 region has 16 residues. V lost 0 bases and J 0 bases, leaving 12 bases between the germline ends. For the CDR3, the DNA is TGCGCCAGCAGCCAAGATAGCCCAGGGATCTCCTACGAGCAGTACTTC. This codes for CASSQDSPGISYEQYF.

The rearrangement joins TRBV19 to TRBJ1-1; TRBD1 matches at 8 bases. V lost 9 bases and J lost 0; bases outside the gene matches: 15. Germline V lookup: CDR1 LNHDA, CDR2 SQIVND (reference sequence). This CDR3 is built from 17 residues. In DNA form, the CDR3 reads TGTGCCAGCCTTTACTCCACAGGGGGTGGGGTGAACACTGAAGCTTTCTTT. Its translation is CASLYSTGGGVNTEAFF.

This rearrangement joins TRBV6-6 to TRBJ1-2, with 9 bases identical to TRBD1. Trimming at V came to 6 bases and at J to 4 bases, leaving 9 bases not matched to a gene. The length of the CDR3 is 15 residues. Germline CDR1 is MNHNY and CDR2 is SVGAGI (reference sequence). CDR3 sequence (DNA): TGTGCCAGCAGCCACGGACAGGGGTCTCTCTATGGCTACACCTTC. This sequence encodes CASSHGQGSLYGYTF.

The genes are TRBV30 and TRBJ2-2, with D perhaps matching TRBD2 (6 bases). The CDR3 covers 15 residues. The V gene lost 0 bases and the J gene lost 3 bases, with 11 bases spanning the gap. The germline V gene has CDR1 GTSNPN and CDR2 SVGIG (reference sequence). The CDR3 loop reads CAWSVPGRYTGELFF. The CDR3 nucleotides read TGTGCCTGGAGTGTACCGGGGAGGTACACCGGGGAGCTGTTTTTT. Combining the CDR3 with reference TRBV30 and TRBJ2-2 gives the whole variable domain SQTIHQWPATLVQPVGSPLSLECTVEGTSNPNLYWYRQAAGRGLQLLFYSVGIGQISSEVPQNLSASRPQDRQFILSSKKLLLSDSGFYLCAWSVPGRYTGELFFGEGSRLTVL.

This rearrangement joins TRBV5-1 to TRBJ2-7, with D possibly being TRBD2 (5 bases). This CDR3 comprises 14 residues. Deletions cut 5 bases from V and 0 bases from J, with 12 bases between. The V gene's germline CDR1 is SGHRS and CDR2 YFSETQ. The CDR3 bases are TGCGCCAGCAGGGAGGAGCCCAGCTCCTACGAGCAGTACTTC. Residues: CASREEPSSYEQYF.

The rearrangement uses TRBV6-5 and TRBJ2-7; a weak D match, TRBD1 (5 bases). The CDR3 totals 14 residues. The V end was cut by 7 bases, the J end by 0 bases, with 13 bases between. The germline CDR1 and CDR2 sequences are MNHEY and SVGAGI. Written as DNA, the CDR3 is TGTGCCAGCAAGAGAGACAGCATCTCCTACGAGCAGTACTTC. Translation: CASKRDSISYEQYF.

The rearrangement links TRBV6-4 to TRBJ2-2; 7 bases match TRBD1. This CDR3 contains 14 residues. V was pared by 6 bases and J by 1 base, with 2 bases of the junction left unmatched. In germline, CDR1 is MRHNA, CDR2 SNTAGT. This chain's CDR3 is CASRRTGNTGELFF. DNA of the CDR3: TGTGCCAGCAGGCGGACAGGGAACACCGGGGAGCTGTTTTTT.

Written as DNA, the CDR3 is TGTGCCAGTAGCACCCACAGGGGGCCAGGAAACACCATATATTTT. Translation: CASSTHRGPGNTIYF. The chain employs TRBV19 and TRBJ1-3; TRBD1 agrees at 9 bases. J was trimmed by 4 bases and V by 6 bases; bases with no gene match: 7. This CDR3 contains 15 residues. Germline V lookup: CDR1 LNHDA, CDR2 SQIVND (reference sequence).

This rearrangement joins TRBV30 to TRBJ1-1, with D possibly being TRBD1 (5 bases). The germline V gene encodes CDR1 GTSNPN and CDR2 SVGIG (reference sequence). Deletions cut 5 bases from V and 4 bases from J, with 17 bases between. CDR3 length equals 14 residues. The CDR3 reads CAWGARQFSTEAFF. The CDR3 DNA reads TGTGCCTGGGGCGCCCGACAGTTTAGCACTGAAGCTTTCTTT.

The J gene is TRBJ2-1, the V gene TRBV19; tentatively, D is TRBD2 (6 bases). This CDR3 is built from 18 residues. Germline V CDR1 and CDR2: LNHDA, SQIVND (reference sequence). The germline V and J ends were trimmed by 2 bases and 2 bases, with 19 bases remaining between them. CDR3 sequence reads: CASSISSGPTLTYNEQFF. The CDR3 bases are TGTGCCAGTAGTATAAGTAGCGGTCCTACCCTTACCTACAATGAGCAGTTCTTC.

Comment on this clone: One end of the junction is discordant with germline, which a read error may explain. The chain employs TRBV11-2 and TRBJ2-7, with 8 bases that match TRBD1. The CDR3 length is 15 residues. Germline CDR1 is SGHAT and CDR2 is FQNNGV. CDR3 nucleotide sequence: TGTGCCAGCAGATTAGGGGGACAGGCAACTCACGAGCAGTACTTC. Encoded protein: CASRLGGQATHEQYF.

The chain uses TRBV12-3 or TRBV12-4 and TRBJ2-1, with D perhaps matching TRBD2 (6 bases). Trimming left V 8 bases short and J 8 bases short, with 13 bases between. The CDR3 has 12 residues. The CDR3 loop reads CASGTLTDEQFF. CDR3 bases: TGTGCCAGCGGGACTCTCACGGATGAGCAGTTCTTC.

This chain links TRBV29-1 with TRBJ2-7, with D possibly being TRBD2 (6 bases). CDR3 length: 17 residues. V lost 6 bases to trimming and J lost 3 bases, with 27 bases between them. Germline loops: CDR1 SQVTM, CDR2 ANQGSEA. The DNA of the CDR3 is TGCAGCGTGATGACAGTTGATTGGCGGGACTTTGACTACGAGCAGTACTTC. Its protein is CSVMTVDWRDFDYEQYF.